These T cell receptor beta chains were read from a single sample in a study of response to subunit inactivated influenza vaccine. TCRdb re-derived calls from the RT-PCR reads in MiXCR, one entry per CDR3 protein. The sample consists of 650,000 to 800,000 distinct CDR3 sequences, 11% to 15% of them appearing once. The specimen was PBMCs from blood, collected approximately 15 days before vaccination. These receptors originate from a man between 45 and 60 years old who received an inactivated influenza vaccine. Each CDR3 is given with its conserved first and last residue. D genes are given only for firm matches. Clone size is stated in some rows and not others, as once, few, many or a class when expanded.

j_call d_call clone_size v_call cdr3_nt cdr3_aa
TRBJ2-5 . . TRBV7-8 TGTGCCAGCAGCTTTGGAAACAGGGAAGAGACCCAGTACTTC CASSFGNREETQYF
TRBJ2-7 . few TRBV29-1 TGCAGCGTTGAAGAAAGCTACGAGCAGTACTTC CSVEESYEQYF
TRBJ2-6 . . TRBV11-2 TGTGCCAGCAGCTTAGTAGCAGGCGGCGTACCTGGGGCCAACGTCCTGACTTTC CASSLVAGGVPGANVLTF
TRBJ2-7 TRBD1 . TRBV5-1 TGCGCCAGCAGCTTAAACCCCGGGACAGATTCCTACGAGCAGTACTTC CASSLNPGTDSYEQYF
TRBJ1-5 . few TRBV7-9 TGTGCCAGCAGCGCCGGGGCCAATAATCAGCCCCAGCATTTT CASSAGANNQPQHF
TRBJ2-7 . many TRBV4-3 TGCGCCAGCAGCCAGGGGAGGGGGGTTTTCTACGAGCAGTACTTC CASSQGRGVFYEQYF
TRBJ2-7 . . TRBV9 TGTGCCAGCAGCGTAGGGGCCGGGGGCCTCGAGCAGTACTTC CASSVGAGGLEQYF
TRBJ2-1 . . TRBV7-8 TGTGCCAGCAGCTTAGGAGGGCAGGGGTATGAGCAGTTCTTC CASSLGGQGYEQFF
TRBJ2-1 . few TRBV12-3/TRBV12-4 TGTGCCAGCGGTCGAGACCTAGCACGGGAGCAGTTCTTC CASGRDLAREQFF
TRBJ2-1 TRBD2 . TRBV20-1 TGCTGTGCTAGAGATTGGGTGTCTAGCGGGAGGAATGAGCAGTTCTTC CCARDWVSSGRNEQFF
TRBJ2-6 . . TRBV11-2 TGTGCCAGCACCGGGGAAGTGGCCTCTGGGGCCAACGTCCTGACTTTC CASTGEVASGANVLTF
TRBJ1-6 TRBD1 many TRBV7-6 TGTGCCAGCAGCTTAGAGGGGGCCTTTAATTCACCCCTCCACTTT CASSLEGAFNSPLHF
TRBJ2-2 TRBD2 . TRBV20-1 TGCAGTGCTAGCGGGACTAGCAAATCCGGGGAGCTGTTTTTT CSASGTSKSGELFF
TRBJ1-6 . . TRBV4-3 TGCGCCAGCAGCCAATTAAAAAGTCACCCGATCCCAAATTCACCCCTCCACTTT CASSQLKSHPIPNSPLHF
TRBJ2-6 . few TRBV5-1 TGCGCCAGCAGCTTACAGGTTGCTGGGGCCAACGTCCTGACTTTC CASSLQVAGANVLTF
TRBJ2-7 TRBD1 few TRBV12-3/TRBV12-4 TGTGCCAGCAGCACTGCCGGGACAGGGGTCTACGAGCAGTACTTC CASSTAGTGVYEQYF
TRBJ2-2 TRBD1 . TRBV7-7 TGTGCTAGCAGCTACGGACAGGGGGCGGTCGGGGAGCTGTTTTTT CASSYGQGAVGELFF
TRBJ2-7 . few TRBV5-1 TGCGCCAGCAGCCGGGGAGGTGGGGAGCAGTACTTC CASSRGGGEQYF
TRBJ1-5 . few TRBV12-3/TRBV12-4 TGTGCCAGCAGTTCCCCGGAAAATCCCAATCAGCCCCAGCATTTT CASSSPENPNQPQHF
TRBJ2-7 TRBD1 . TRBV20-1 TGCAGTGCTAGCTGGGACAGCTACCACGAGCAGTACTTC CSASWDSYHEQYF
TRBJ1-4 . . TRBV5-1 TGCGCCAGCAGCAGGTTAGGAGACGCGGATGAAAAACTGTTTTTT CASSRLGDADEKLFF
TRBJ2-5 . many TRBV7-2 TGTGCCAGCAGCCGAACTCCACAAGAGACCCAGTACTTC CASSRTPQETQYF
TRBJ1-1 . . TRBV30 TGTGCCTGGAGTTCTAAGAGGGGGGGACTGAACACTGAAGCTTTCTTT CAWSSKRGGLNTEAFF
TRBJ2-7 TRBD2 . TRBV20-1 TGCAGTGCTAGAGAAAAGAAACTAGCGGGAGGCGGGTCGTACTTC CSAREKKLAGGGSYF
TRBJ1-6 TRBD1 many TRBV12-3/TRBV12-4 TGTGCCAGCAGAGGGGGCACTAATTCACCCCTCCACTTT CASRGGTNSPLHF
TRBJ2-2 TRBD1 once TRBV10-3 TGTGTCATCAGTGGGACAGGGGCGAACACCGGGGAGCTGTTTTTT CVISGTGANTGELFF
TRBJ1-3 . . TRBV30 TGTGCCTGGAGCCAACCTGGAAACACCATATATTTT CAWSQPGNTIYF
TRBJ2-7 . . TRBV6-6 TGTGCCAGCATGCTTGGCTACGAGCAGTACTTC CASMLGYEQYF
TRBJ1-4 TRBD1 few TRBV11-2 TGTGCCAGCAGACCCGGGACAGTTAATGAAAAACTGTTTTTT CASRPGTVNEKLFF
TRBJ2-4 . . TRBV7-2 TGTGCCAGCAGCTTAAGGCGGCCCCCTGACATTCAGTACTTC CASSLRRPPDIQYF
TRBJ2-2 TRBD1 few TRBV5-1 TGCGCCAGCAGCCCGACAGGGGAAGGGGAGCTGTTTTTT CASSPTGEGELFF
TRBJ1-2 . . TRBV7-9 TGTGCCAGCAGCTTGAATCTCGACGGACCCTATGGCTACACCTTC CASSLNLDGPYGYTF
TRBJ1-3 . few TRBV5-1 TGCGCCAGCAGCTTGGAGCATTCAGGAAACACCATATATTTT CASSLEHSGNTIYF
TRBJ1-2 . many TRBV12-3/TRBV12-4 TGTGCCAGCAGCTTAGGGGGGGAATATGGCTACACCTTC CASSLGGEYGYTF
TRBJ1-5 . few TRBV9 TGTGCCAGCAGCGTAGGCCCAGGGGTTAGCCAGCCCCAGCATTTT CASSVGPGVSQPQHF
TRBJ2-3 TRBD2 . TRBV12-3/TRBV12-4 TGTGCCAGCAGGGGACTAGTGGGAGGGACCACAGATACGCAGTATTTT CASRGLVGGTTDTQYF
TRBJ2-5 . . TRBV7-8 TGTGCCAGCCACCGACAGAAAGAGACCCAGTACTTC CASHRQKETQYF
TRBJ2-3 . . TRBV12-3/TRBV12-4 TGTGCCAGCAGTTTCTTGGGGGGGGCCGCCCAGGTCAAGAACACAGATACGCAGTATTTT CASSFLGGAAQVKNTDTQYF
TRBJ1-5 . few TRBV5-8 TGTGCCAGCAGCGCCTATACAGTTAGCAATCAGCCCCAGCATTTT CASSAYTVSNQPQHF
TRBJ1-5 TRBD1 few TRBV5-1 TGCGCCAGCAGCCTTGACGGACAGGGCGATAGCAATCAGCCCCAGCATTTT CASSLDGQGDSNQPQHF
TRBJ2-2 . many TRBV4-2 TGTGCCAGCAGCCACCATTGGGCGGTAAACACCGGGGAGCTGTTTTTT CASSHHWAVNTGELFF
TRBJ2-7 . few TRBV7-9 TGTGCCAGCAGCCCTGGTGCTAGGAGCTCCTACGAGCAGTACTTC CASSPGARSSYEQYF
TRBJ1-2 . many TRBV7-2 TGTGCCAGCAGCTTAGTGTCCGGGAACTATGGCTACACCTTC CASSLVSGNYGYTF
TRBJ2-2 . many TRBV5-1 TGCGCCAGCAGCCGGAGGACGGGAACCGGGGAGCTGTTTTTT CASSRRTGTGELFF
TRBJ2-5 . . TRBV30 TGTGCCTGGGGGTTCTGGTCCATGACGGAGACCCAGTACTTC CAWGFWSMTETQYF
TRBJ2-1 . few TRBV20-1 TGCAGTGCTAGAGACATCTTTCTTTCGAGGGGCCCCGCGCAGTTCTTC CSARDIFLSRGPAQFF
TRBJ2-3 TRBD1 . TRBV4-2 TGTGCCAGCAGCCAAGACGGGCAGGGGGCCACAGATACGCAGTATTTT CASSQDGQGATDTQYF
TRBJ2-7 TRBD1 few TRBV20-1 TGCAGTGCGGGGCGGGACAGGGGTTCCTACGAGCAGTACTTC CSAGRDRGSYEQYF
TRBJ1-4 TRBD1 . TRBV12-3/TRBV12-4 TGTGCCAGCAGTCCGGGACAGGGGGCTCATAATGAAAAACTGTTTTTT CASSPGQGAHNEKLFF
TRBJ2-3 . many TRBV11-1 TGTGCCAGCAGCTTAGCGCCGGGAGTCCTACGAATAGGCACAGATACGCAGTATTTT CASSLAPGVLRIGTDTQYF
TRBJ2-1 . few TRBV11-2 TGTGCCAGCAGGAGGAGCGGTGAGCAGTTCTTC CASRRSGEQFF
TRBJ1-6 . few TRBV6-1 TGTGCCAGCAGTCAACGGACGGGCTCCTATAATTCACCCCTCCACTTT CASSQRTGSYNSPLHF
TRBJ2-3 TRBD2 many TRBV6-2/TRBV6-3 TGTGCCAGCAGTTACGATGAGCGGGAGAACGCAGATACGCAGTATTTT CASSYDERENADTQYF
TRBJ2-2 . . TRBV20-1 TGCAGTGCTAGTAACTCGCCCGGGGTGCTGTTTTTT CSASNSPGVLFF
TRBJ2-1 TRBD2 once TRBV12-3/TRBV12-4 TGTGCCAGCAGTTTGGGACTAGCGGCGCCGAGGCAGTTCTTC CASSLGLAAPRQFF
TRBJ2-1 . . TRBV5-1 TGCGCCAGCAGCACGGGGACGGATTACAATGAGCAGTTCTTC CASSTGTDYNEQFF
TRBJ2-3 . few TRBV5-1 TGCGCCAGCAGCTTGACCAGCATGGATACGCAGTATTTT CASSLTSMDTQYF